Each of the 18 T cell receptor beta chains below was sequenced from the same sample in a study of a mutant IDH1 vaccine in newly diagnosed glioma. Time point noted: baseline, week 1 (first vaccination visit). Noted treatment: pre-vaccination baseline after standard-of-care therapy. Some clones are missing from TCRdb's copy, which holds only in-frame ones; the method was immunoSEQ multiplex PCR. The sample includes about 68,000 clones, 79% of them seen just once. The sequences come from PBMCs, collected from a glioma patient treated with radiotherapy, temozolomide or both. The receptors here all came from a man in his forties or fifties with glioma.

With regard to this clone: A read error may produce the germline difference seen at one junction end. J is TRBJ2-7 and V is TRBV7-7; perhaps TRBD2 as D (5 bases). The CDR3 extends over 13 amino acids. The germline CDR1 and CDR2 sequences are SSHAT and FNYEAQ (reference sequence). The CDR3 protein is CASSSGRSGEQYF. CDR3 coding DNA: TGTGCTAGCAGCTCTGGCAGGTCGGGGGAGCAGTACTTC. Complete variable domain (other parts from reference TRBV7-7 and TRBJ2-7): GAGVSQSPRYKVTKRGQDVTLRCDPISSHATLYWYQQALGQGPEFLTYFNYEAQPDKSGLPSDRFSAERPEGSISTLTIQRTEQRDSAMYRCASSSGRSGEQYFGPGTRLTVT.

This clone was seen a single time. The chain has TRBV15 and TRBJ1-3; 8 bases are a match to TRBD1. The V segment lost 1 base and the J segment 2 bases; nucleotides outside the gene matches: 4. The CDR3 consists of 16 residues. Looked up from germline, CDR1 is LNHNV and CDR2 is YYDKDF (reference sequence). The CDR3 DNA is TGTGCCACCAGCAGAGGTGGCAGGGGGCCTGGAAACACCATATATTTT. Translated: CATSRGGRGPGNTIYF.

For the CDR3, the DNA is TGTGCCAGCAGCTTCACTGCCGGGGAGCTGTTTTTT. Its translation: CASSFTAGELFF. The rearrangement joins TRBV6-5 to TRBJ2-2; unclear D gene. The CDR3 is made up of 12 amino acids. Germline V gene data show CDR1 as MNHEY and CDR2 as SVGAGI. V was shortened by 6 bases and J by 6 bases, with 8 bases between the two germline ends.

CDR3 coding DNA: TGTGCCAGCAGCCAGGGATACGAGCAGTACTTC. It encodes CASSQGYEQYF. The chain joins TRBV2 to TRBJ2-7, with D possibly matching TRBD1 (5 bases). Germline V gene data show CDR1 as SNHLY and CDR2 as FYNNEI. The CDR3 extends over 11 amino acids. V lost 6 bases, J lost 4 bases, and 7 bases lay in between.

This chain joins TRBV5-1 and TRBJ2-7; D not resolved. This CDR3 region has 13 residues. Germline V CDR1 and CDR2: SGHRS, YFSETQ. V was trimmed by 4 bases and J by 2 bases, leaving 10 bases between them. In DNA form, the CDR3 reads TGCGCCAGCAGCCCCGACCAGGCCTACGAGCAGTACTTC. Its protein is CASSPDQAYEQYF.

This rearrangement joins TRBV27 to TRBJ1-2, with D perhaps TRBD1 (5 bases). The germline CDR1 and CDR2 sequences are MNHEY and SMNVEV (reference sequence). V gave up 2 bases and J gave up 1 base, with 8 bases separating them. CDR3 size: 14 residues. CDR3 nucleotides: TGTGCCAGCAGTTTAGGAGACAGTAACTATGGCTACACCTTC. The encoded protein is CASSLGDSNYGYTF.

This chain joins TRBV2 and TRBJ2-2; perhaps TRBD1 as D (6 bases). V lost 6 bases to trimming and J lost 6 bases, with 17 bases between them. The CDR3 contains 15 residues. CDR1 is SNHLY and CDR2 is FYNNEI in the germline V gene. CDR3 DNA: TGTGCCAGCAGGTCAAGGCAGGGGAGTGCCGGGGAGCTGTTTTTT. This sequence encodes CASRSRQGSAGELFF.

V is TRBV19 and J is TRBJ1-2; no reliable D call. The CDR3 contains 15 residues. Germline V gives CDR1 LNHDA, CDR2 SQIVND (reference sequence). With 5 bases removed from V and 1 base from J, the gap between germline ends came to 14 bases. The CDR3: CASSDGSSLNYGYTF. The CDR3 DNA sequence: TGTGCCAGTAGTGATGGGTCGTCACTTAACTATGGCTACACCTTC. The complete variable domain, with remaining parts taken from reference TRBV19 and TRBJ1-2, reads DGGITQSPKYLFRKEGQNVTLSCEQNLNHDAMYWYRQDPGQGLRLIYYSQIVNDFQKGDIAEGYSVSREKKESFPLTVTSAQKNPTAFYLCASSDGSSLNYGYTFGSGTRLTVV.

The J gene is TRBJ2-1, the V gene TRBV7-9, with D possibly being TRBD1 (6 bases). The CDR3 is 13 residues long. In germline, CDR1 is SEHNR, CDR2 FQNEAQ (reference sequence). Written as DNA, the CDR3 is TGTGCTTGGGGGCGTAGCTCCTACAATGAGCAGTTCTTC. Translated: CAWGRSSYNEQFF.

J is TRBJ2-5 and V is TRBV12-5; the D call may be TRBD1 or TRBD2 (5 bases each). The V end was cut by 8 bases, the J end by 4 bases, with 20 bases between. The CDR3 has 15 amino acids. The germline gives CDR1 LGHNT, CDR2 FRNRAP. CDR3 loop: CASSRPGPGAETQYF. CDR3 coding DNA: TGTGCTAGTTCACGACCGGGACCCGGCGCAGAGACCCAGTACTTC.

The rearrangement uses TRBV9 and TRBJ1-1; no reliable D call. The ends were cut back, 2 bases at V and 4 bases at J, with 15 bases in the middle. Germline V gene data show CDR1 as SGDLS and CDR2 as YYNGEE. This CDR3 has 15 residues. Written as DNA, the CDR3 is TGTGCCAGCAGCGTTCCCCCCGTTCCGAGCACTGAAGCTTTCTTT. This codes for CASSVPPVPSTEAFF.

The chain joins TRBV6-5 to TRBJ2-1, with TRBD1 matching 8 bases. Losses at the gene ends were 6 bases for V and 8 bases for J; bases not matched to a gene: 6. Germline loops: CDR1 MNHEY, CDR2 SVGAGI. The CDR3 extends over 13 amino acids. The CDR3 loop is CASRGRGPDEQFF. The CDR3 nucleotides are TGTGCCAGCAGAGGCAGGGGGCCCGATGAGCAGTTCTTC.

The chain couples TRBV27 to TRBJ1-2, with 8 bases identical to TRBD1. CDR3 length: 12 residues. Trimming took 6 bases from V and 7 from J; bases not matched to a gene: 4. Germline V lookup: CDR1 MNHEY, CDR2 SMNVEV (reference sequence). CDR3 sequence (DNA): TGTGCCAGCAGGTCAGGGGGCGCTGGCTACACCTTC. Translated: CASRSGGAGYTF.

The chain carries TRBV7-6 and TRBJ2-7, with a possible D match to TRBD2 (5 bases). The V end was cut by 5 bases, the J end by 5 bases, with 16 bases between. CDR1 is SGHVS and CDR2 is FNYEAQ in the germline V gene. The CDR3 covers 14 residues. CDR3 DNA sequence: TGTGCCAGCAGCAACCCGATCACGGGGAACGAGCAGTACTTC. Protein: CASSNPITGNEQYF.

The chain is built from TRBV25-1 and TRBJ1-3; 9 nucleotides align to TRBD1. Germline CDR1 is MGHDK and CDR2 is SYGVNS. This CDR3 spans 17 amino acids. V gave up 6 bases and J gave up 0 bases; unmatched junction bases: 9. In DNA form, the CDR3 reads TGTGCCAGCAGGGCCGGGACAGGGTCCTTCTCTGGAAACACCATATATTTT. Its protein product is CASRAGTGSFSGNTIYF.

This clone was picked up a small number of times. The chain carries TRBV4-1 and TRBJ1-4; weak D call: TRBD1 (5 bases). Germline CDR1 and CDR2: MGHRA and YSYEKL. The CDR3 is made up of 16 amino acids. V lost 4 bases, J lost 0 bases, and 12 bases lay in between. CDR3 amino acids: CASSRDRQATNEKLFF. The DNA of the CDR3 is TGCGCCAGCAGCCGGGACCGCCAGGCAACTAATGAAAAACTGTTTTTT.

V usage is TRBV25-1 and J usage is TRBJ2-3; D remains unclear. This CDR3 spans 13 amino acids. The germline V and J ends were trimmed by 3 bases and 4 bases, with 8 bases remaining between them. Germline loops: CDR1 MGHDK, CDR2 SYGVNS. The CDR3 here is CASSDYAADTQYF. In DNA, the CDR3 is TGTGCCAGCAGTGACTATGCAGCAGATACGCAGTATTTT.

The chain is built from TRBV5-6 and TRBJ1-2, with a possible D match to TRBD1 (6 bases). V was pared by 6 bases and J by 4 bases, with 16 bases between. Germline V gene lookup returns CDR1 SGHDT and CDR2 YYEEEE. This CDR3 has 14 residues. CDR3 nucleotide sequence: TGTGCCAGCAACCGACAGGAACGGATCTATGGCTACACCTTC. Its protein is CASNRQERIYGYTF.